These 21 T cell receptor beta chains came from one sample sequenced in a study of STAT3 mutations in large granular lymphocyte leukemia. General observations from the study: At least one immunodominant TCR beta clonotype appeared in every T-cell large granular lymphocyte leukemia patient.

These receptors' antigens are unknown. The data were produced by immunoSEQ multiplex PCR, yet TCRdb's version contains in-frame clones alone and is incomplete. The sample includes thousands of clones, over 75% of them seen just once. Material: peripheral blood mononuclear cells. These receptors were obtained from a woman in her seventies with T-cell large granular lymphocyte leukemia. Some clones in this sample may be carry-over from other donors' samples.

CDR3 DNA sequence: TGTGCCAGCTCACCAACGGGACAGGGCGATGGCTACACCTTC. This gives the protein CASSPTGQGDGYTF. This chain joins TRBV18 and TRBJ1-2, with 9 bases aligning to TRBD1. The length of the CDR3 is 14 residues. V was pared by 2 bases and J by 6 bases, with 4 bases of the junction left unmatched. CDR1 and CDR2 from the germline V gene are KGHSH and LQKENI.

The count of this clone is one. The chain has TRBV4-3 and TRBJ1-6; no clear D. The CDR3 length is 15 residues. Germline assignment: CDR1 LGHNA and CDR2 YSLEER. Trimming took off 2 bases at V and 4 bases at J, with 9 bases between the two ends. This CDR3 is CASSQLRSYNSPLHF. The CDR3 nucleotides read TGCGCCAGCAGCCAACTCCGTTCTTATAATTCACCCCTCCACTTT.

Here the CDR3 DNA reads TGTGCCAGCAGCGCACCGGGGAAGCAGTACTTC. Its protein product is CASSAPGKQYF. V usage is TRBV9 and J usage is TRBJ2-7; maybe TRBD2 (5 bases). The CDR3 is 11 residues long. Between the trimmed V and J ends, which lost 3 bases and 8 bases, there was a span of 9 bases. From germline, CDR1 is SGDLS and CDR2 YYNGEE. The full variable domain, with the rest looked up from reference TRBV9 and TRBJ2-7, is DSGVTQTPKHLITATGQRVTLRCSPRSGDLSVYWYQQSLDQGLQFLIQYYNGEERAKGNILERFSAQQFPDLHSELNLSSLELGDSALYFCASSAPGKQYFGPGTRLTVT.

V gene TRBV6-5 combines with J gene TRBJ2-7; 7 bases are shared with TRBD2. The ends lost 6 bases at V and 9 bases at J; junction bases unmatched: 11. Germline V gene sequence: CDR1 MNHEY, CDR2 SVGAGI. CDR3 size: 13 residues. CDR3 amino acids: CASRPPGGVAQYF. Here the CDR3 DNA reads TGTGCCAGCAGGCCCCCGGGGGGAGTGGCGCAGTACTTC.

By share, this clone counts as medium-sized. This chain joins TRBV6-1 and TRBJ2-2, with D tentatively TRBD1 (6 bases). This CDR3 region has 16 residues. Germline CDR1 reads MNHNS; CDR2 reads SASEGT. Trimming removed 4 bases from V and 3 bases from J, with 15 bases in between. The CDR3 region is CASSGPHNRDTGELFF. The CDR3 region has the DNA TGTGCCAGCAGTGGCCCCCATAACAGGGACACCGGGGAGCTGTTTTTT.

The chain recombines TRBV10-3 with TRBJ2-7, with 7 bases lining up with TRBD1. Germline lookup yields CDR1 ENHRY and CDR2 SYGVKD. With V trimmed by 5 bases and J by 0 bases, 10 bases remained unmatched. This CDR3 has 16 amino acids. Here the CDR3 reads CAISRKPGQISYEQYF. CDR3 bases: TGTGCCATCAGTAGAAAACCGGGACAGATCTCCTACGAGCAGTACTTC.

This sequence joins TRBV5-1 and TRBJ2-5; D may be TRBD1 (6 bases). This CDR3 region has 14 residues. Between the trimmed V and J ends, which lost 0 bases and 5 bases, there was a span of 11 bases. The germline V gene encodes CDR1 SGHRS and CDR2 YFSETQ. CDR3 protein: CASSLAIRGETQYF. The CDR3 DNA sequence: TGCGCCAGCAGCTTGGCCATAAGGGGGGAGACCCAGTACTTC.

The chain links TRBV14 to TRBJ2-3; the match to TRBD2 covers 7 bases. V was pared by 1 base and J by 6 bases, with 10 bases of the junction left unmatched. This CDR3 is 16 amino acids long. Germline lookup yields CDR1 SGHDN and CDR2 FVKESK. DNA for the CDR3: TGTGCCAGCAGCCAAGCTAGTAGCGGGCGTGGGGATACGCAGTATTTT. Its protein is CASSQASSGRGDTQYF. Using reference TRBV14 and TRBJ2-3 for the parts outside the CDR3, the full variable domain is EAGVTQFPSHSVIEKGQTVTLRCDPISGHDNLYWYRRVMGKEIKFLLHFVKESKQDESGMPNNRFLAERTGGTYSTLKVQPAELEDSGVYFCASSQASSGRGDTQYFGPGTRLTVL.

This sequence joins TRBV29-1 and TRBJ2-7; a weak D match, TRBD1 (5 bases). This CDR3 spans 14 amino acids. Trimming removed 5 bases at V and 4 bases at J, with 18 bases between. The germline V gene has CDR1 SQVTM and CDR2 ANQGSEA. The CDR3 sequence: CSVTLGVAKYEQYF. The CDR3, as DNA: TGCAGCGTTACTTTAGGGGTCGCTAAATACGAGCAGTACTTC.

CDR3: CASSSFPPVGNSYEQYF. Here the CDR3 DNA reads TGCGCCAGCAGCTCATTTCCCCCGGTAGGAAACTCCTACGAGCAGTACTTC. The rearrangement joins TRBV5-1 to TRBJ2-7; D gene ambiguous. V was shortened by 3 bases and J by 0 bases, with 19 bases between the two germline ends. CDR3 length equals 17 residues. CDR1 and CDR2 (germline): SGHRS, YFSETQ.

The chain combines TRBV4-1 with TRBJ2-1; D is possibly TRBD1 (6 bases). From germline, CDR1 is MGHRA and CDR2 YSYEKL. CDR3 length: 17 residues. Trimming took 1 base from V and 4 from J, leaving 17 bases between them. CDR3 coding DNA: TGCGCCAGCAGCCAAGTCCCCCATCGACAGGAATACAATGAGCAGTTCTTC. Protein product: CASSQVPHRQEYNEQFF.

The rearrangement links TRBV5-6 to TRBJ1-2, with D tentatively TRBD1 (5 bases). V was pared by 1 base and J by 5 bases, with 15 bases between. Looked up from germline, CDR1 is SGHDT and CDR2 is YYEEEE. The CDR3 consists of 15 residues. The CDR3 nucleotides read TGTGCCAGCAGCTTGTACGTACAGGAGTATTATGGCTACACCTTC. Its protein product is CASSLYVQEYYGYTF.

The CDR3 is CASSRLRGLPQHF. CDR3 nucleotides: TGTGCCAGCAGCAGACTACGGGGGTTGCCCCAGCATTTT. The V call is TRBV6-5, the J call TRBJ1-5; TRBD1 might be the D (5 bases). V was pared by 6 bases and J by 9 bases, with 15 bases between. Germline V gene lookup returns CDR1 MNHEY and CDR2 SVGAGI. CDR3 length equals 13 residues.

The V call is TRBV6-4, the J call TRBJ1-2, with unresolved D. The CDR3 length is 14 residues. V was pared by 4 bases and J by 7 bases, with 16 bases between. Germline CDR1 and CDR2: MRHNA and SNTAGT. Written as DNA, the CDR3 is TGTGCCAGCAGTGTCAACCCAGAGGCCGCTGGCTACACCTTC. Translation gives CASSVNPEAAGYTF.

The V gene is TRBV5-4, the J gene TRBJ2-3; D uncertain. This CDR3 is built from 14 residues. V lost 4 bases to trimming and J lost 4 bases, with 13 bases between them. The germline V gene has CDR1 SGHNT and CDR2 YYREEE (reference sequence). The CDR3 bases are TGTGCCAGCAGCCCTTTGTGGACCTCAGATACGCAGTATTTT. This gives the protein CASSPLWTSDTQYF.

This chain joins TRBV5-4 and TRBJ1-2, with TRBD1 matching 11 bases. In germline, CDR1 is SGHNT, CDR2 YYREEE (reference sequence). V trimming: 4 bases; J trimming: 4 bases; junction bases outside the gene matches: 15. The CDR3 is 18 amino acids. The CDR3 loop reads CASSVGSGQGGSVYGYTF. As DNA, the CDR3 is TGTGCCAGCAGCGTAGGGTCGGGACAGGGGGGCTCAGTCTATGGCTACACCTTC. Variable domain in full (rest from reference TRBV5-4 and TRBJ1-2): ETGVTQSPTHLIKTRGQQVTLRCSSQSGHNTVSWYQQALGQGPQFIFQYYREEENGRGNFPPRFSGLQFPNYSSELNVNALELDDSALYLCASSVGSGQGGSVYGYTFGSGTRLTVV.

The chain carries TRBV18 and TRBJ1-1; perhaps TRBD1 as D (6 bases). The CDR3 length is 11 residues. Per germline, CDR1 KGHSH and CDR2 LQKENI. With 5 bases removed from V and 9 bases from J, the gap between germline ends came to 10 bases. CDR3 DNA: TGTGCCAGCTCAGGGGGGCGCCAAGCTTTCTTT. Amino acid sequence: CASSGGRQAFF.

DNA for the CDR3: TGTGCCAGTAGTATCTTCGGGGACACAGATACGCAGTATTTT. It encodes CASSIFGDTDTQYF. The V gene is TRBV19, the J gene TRBJ2-3, with D maybe TRBD2 (5 bases). The CDR3 covers 14 residues. Germline lookup yields CDR1 LNHDA and CDR2 SQIVND (reference sequence). The V and J ends lost 3 bases and 2 bases respectively, with 9 bases between them.

The V call is TRBV30, the J call TRBJ2-7, with 10 bases fitting TRBD1. CDR3 length: 12 amino acids. The junction had 2 bases not matched to a gene; V was cut back by 3 bases and J by 6 bases. The germline gives CDR1 GTSNPN, CDR2 SVGIG (reference sequence). CDR3 coding DNA: TGTGCCTGGAGGGGACAGGGGTTCGAGCAGTACTTC. Residues: CAWRGQGFEQYF.

The chain carries TRBV5-1 and TRBJ2-5; 8 bases match TRBD2. The V segment lost 0 bases and the J segment 3 bases; nucleotides outside the gene matches: 4. Germline lookup yields CDR1 SGHRS and CDR2 YFSETQ. This CDR3 is 15 amino acids long. The CDR3 spells CASSLGQAGEETQYF. In nucleotides, the CDR3 is TGCGCCAGCAGCTTGGGGCAAGCGGGGGAAGAGACCCAGTACTTC.

The V call is TRBV14, the J call TRBJ1-2; D not resolved. CDR1 is SGHDN and CDR2 is FVKESK in the germline V gene. Trimming took off 0 bases at V and 6 bases at J, with 5 bases between the two ends. This CDR3 has 12 residues. The CDR3 DNA reads as TGTGCCAGCAGCCAAGAAGGAGATGGCTACACCTTC. Its protein is CASSQEGDGYTF.